The T cell receptor (beta chain) under discussion was sequenced for a study of OX40 agonist ivuxolimab in advanced cancers. Study-level information: About 44% of patients had received prior checkpoint inhibitor therapy.

Between the trimmed V and J ends, which lost 0 bases and 0 bases, there was a span of 11 bases. CDR1 and CDR2 from the germline V gene are SGDLS and YYNGEE. CDR3 size: 16 residues. Excluded were patients having autoimmune disease history or systemic immunosuppression. TCRdb keeps only in-frame clones here, not all; method: immunoSEQ multiplex PCR. The repertoire includes around 62,000 clones, roughly 87% of them detected once, and roughly 12% sits in the top ten. The specimen comprised CD4+ or CD8+ T cells sorted from blood, sampled in a trial of the OX40 agonist ivuxolimab. The chain joins TRBV9 to TRBJ2-3; D call uncertain. The sequence was obtained from an adult with an advanced solid tumor such as melanoma, head and neck, liver or kidney cancer. The CDR3 reads CASSVGTHTSTDTQYF. In nucleotides, the CDR3 is TGTGCCAGCAGCGTAGGGACGCATACTAGCACAGATACGCAGTATTTT.